This TCR beta chain was profiled in a study of post-analysis software for immune sequencing data. Unique molecular identifiers had been added to the TCR beta cDNA libraries. TCRdb itself ran the PCR reads through MiXCR, one entry per CDR3 protein. This sample carries a few hundred thousand distinct CDR3 sequences, approximately 33% of them seen once, and the ten largest clones take under 15%. V lost 6 bases and J 7 bases, leaving 22 bases between the germline ends. Per the germline V gene, CDR1 is MNHNS and CDR2 is SASEGT. The CDR3 covers 15 residues. Concerning this clonotype itself: Its antigen is unknown.

Points from the study as a whole: Elevated frequency relative to controls characterized 4 or 5 TRBV segments in patients, TRBV5-6, TRBV5-1 and TRBV20-1 among them.

Input material: blood. This TCR derives from a girl aged 5-17 years with multiple sclerosis. The rearrangement links TRBV6-1 to TRBJ2-7, with no clear D. CDR3 region: CASSPTFLLREEQYF. CDR3 nucleotides: TGTGCCAGCAGCCCCACCTTTCTACTACGCGAGGAGCAGTACTTC.